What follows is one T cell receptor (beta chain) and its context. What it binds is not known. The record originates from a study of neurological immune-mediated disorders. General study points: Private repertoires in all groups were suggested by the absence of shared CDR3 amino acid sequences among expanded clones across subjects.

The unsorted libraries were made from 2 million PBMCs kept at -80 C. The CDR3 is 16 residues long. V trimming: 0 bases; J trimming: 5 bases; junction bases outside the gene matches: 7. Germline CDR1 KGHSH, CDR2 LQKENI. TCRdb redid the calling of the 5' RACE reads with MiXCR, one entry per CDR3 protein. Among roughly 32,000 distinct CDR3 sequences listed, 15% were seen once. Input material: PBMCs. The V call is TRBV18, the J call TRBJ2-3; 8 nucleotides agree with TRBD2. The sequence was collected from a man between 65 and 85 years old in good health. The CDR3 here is CASSPPGSGAEDTQYF. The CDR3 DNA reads TGTGCCAGCTCACCACCAGGTAGCGGGGCTGAAGATACGCAGTATTTT.